This TCR beta chain was sequenced in a study of blood T cell repertoires in COVID-19. Germline-derived CDR1 and CDR2 are SGHNT and YENEEA. The CDR3 has 12 residues. The V end lost 6 bases, the J end lost 1 base, and 7 bases lay between the germline ends. Only in-frame clones appear in the TCRdb table, and some are missing; sequencing was by immunoSEQ multiplex PCR. The sample gives 150,000 to 200,000 clones, roughly 85% of which show up once; over 4.5% is in the top ten. Sequenced input: peripheral blood. This clonotype was obtained from a human donor in a cohort sampled during active COVID-19. V and J are TRBV11-3 and TRBJ2-7; weak D call: TRBD2 (5 bases). This CDR3 reads CASRGSSYEQYF. In DNA form, the CDR3 reads TGTGCCAGCAGAGGGAGTTCCTACGAGCAGTACTTC.